The 7 T cell receptor beta chains below were found in one sample sequenced in a study of molecular identifiers for immune sequencing clone quantification. TCRdb called the PCR reads again in MiXCR, with one record for every CDR3 protein. The data show nearly 55,000 distinct CDR3 sequences, 36% seen once. The sequencing input was naive CD8+ T cells from blood, with Jurkat cell RNA spiked in. The subset denotes: FACS-sorted CD8+CD4-CCR7+CD45RA+ naive T cells. These receptors were taken from a human donor in good health. Some libraries in this study had Jurkat cell RNA spiked in.

This clonotype was seen ten or more times. As DNA, the CDR3 is TGTGCCAGCACCCCATGGGGCAGACTAGCGGGAGAACACAACATAGATACGCAGTATTTT. It is translated as CASTPWGRLAGEHNIDTQYF. This sequence joins TRBV7-8 and TRBJ2-3; 12 bases fit TRBD2. The CDR3 sequence is 20 residues long. Germline-derived CDR1 and CDR2 are SGHVS and FQNEAQ. Losses at the gene ends were 7 bases for V and 5 bases for J; bases not matched to a gene: 22. Complete variable domain (other parts from reference TRBV7-8 and TRBJ2-3): GAGVSQSPRYKVAKRGQDVALRCDPISGHVSLFWYQQALGQGPEFLTYFQNEAQLDKSGLPSDRFFAERPEGSVSTLKIQRTQQEDSAVYLCASTPWGRLAGEHNIDTQYFGPGTRLTVL.

The V call is TRBV4-1, the J call TRBJ2-7; D is undetermined. Germline V gene lookup returns CDR1 MGHRA and CDR2 YSYEKL. Trimming removed 1 base from V and 4 bases from J, with 8 bases in between. This CDR3 is built from 13 residues. The CDR3 sequence: CASSQGGLYEQYF. The CDR3 DNA follows: TGCGCCAGCAGCCAAGGCGGCCTATACGAGCAGTACTTC.

This clonotype has a count of ten or more. The chain couples TRBV7-2 to TRBJ2-1; perhaps TRBD1 as D (5 bases). This CDR3 has 11 residues. The germline V gene has CDR1 SGHTA and CDR2 FQGNSA. Trimming cost V 6 bases and J 9 bases, with 9 bases left between them. CDR3: CASSQGGEQFF. The CDR3 nucleotides read TGTGCCAGCAGTCAGGGCGGTGAGCAGTTCTTC.

This clonotype has at least ten counts. This chain connects TRBV12-3 or TRBV12-4 to TRBJ2-7; 7 bases map to TRBD2. After removal of 6 bases from V and 2 bases from J, the junction contained 13 bases not matched to a gene. The CDR3 runs 16 residues. CDR3 in amino acids: CASSLAPQRDPYEQYF. Here the CDR3 DNA reads TGTGCCAGCAGCCTTGCCCCCCAGCGGGATCCCTACGAGCAGTACTTC.

With respect to this clonotype: A much bigger clone sits one base away, suggesting this may be a read error. The J gene is TRBJ2-3, the V gene TRBV28, with TRBD2 matching 7 bases. The germline CDR1 and CDR2 sequences are MDHEN and SYDVKM. The CDR3 contains 15 residues. J gave up 2 bases and V 8 bases, and 10 bases lay outside the gene matches. CDR3 in DNA: TGTGCCAGCCGAAGGCTAGCGGACAACACAGATACGCAGTATTTT. This codes for CASRRLADNTDTQYF.

This clonotype has at least ten counts. The chain employs TRBV7-2 and TRBJ2-7, with 7 bases identical to TRBD2. The CDR3 extends over 15 amino acids. With 5 bases clipped from V and 2 bases from J, the junction kept 9 bases outside the gene matches. CDR1 and CDR2 from the germline V gene are SGHTA and FQGNSA. The CDR3 reads CASSLDPGLAYEQYF. In DNA, the CDR3 is TGTGCCAGCAGCCTAGACCCCGGACTAGCCTACGAGCAGTACTTC.

This rearrangement joins TRBV19 to TRBJ2-1; 7 bases agree with TRBD2. The germline CDR1 and CDR2 sequences are LNHDA and SQIVND (reference sequence). CDR3 length: 15 amino acids. The J segment lost 12 bases and the V segment lost 4 bases, leaving 15 bases of the junction unmatched. As DNA, the CDR3 is TGTGCCAGTAGTAGGGGCGGGAGACTAGCCGGTGGGCAGTTCTTC. Translated: CASSRGGRLAGGQFF.